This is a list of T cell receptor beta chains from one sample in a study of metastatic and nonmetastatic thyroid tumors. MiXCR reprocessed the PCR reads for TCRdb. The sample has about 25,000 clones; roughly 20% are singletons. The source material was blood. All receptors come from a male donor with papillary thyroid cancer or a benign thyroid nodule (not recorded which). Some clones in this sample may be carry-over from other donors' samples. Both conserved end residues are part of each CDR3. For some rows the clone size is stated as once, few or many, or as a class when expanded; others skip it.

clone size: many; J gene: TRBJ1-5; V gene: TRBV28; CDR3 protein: CASSLNLGHQPQHF
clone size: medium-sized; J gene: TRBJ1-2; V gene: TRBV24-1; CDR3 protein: CATRPGLGSVATF
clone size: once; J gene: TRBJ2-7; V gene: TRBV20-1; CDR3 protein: CSASNVREQYF
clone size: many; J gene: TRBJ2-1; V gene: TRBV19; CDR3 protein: CASSPGPSPGNEQFF
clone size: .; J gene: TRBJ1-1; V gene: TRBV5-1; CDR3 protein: CASSGGQGYTEAFF
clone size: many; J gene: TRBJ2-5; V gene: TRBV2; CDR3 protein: CASRRDQETQYF
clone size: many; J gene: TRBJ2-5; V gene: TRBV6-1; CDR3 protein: CASSVTGGRETQYF
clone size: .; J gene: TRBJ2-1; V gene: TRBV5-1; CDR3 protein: CASSSDNARAQFF
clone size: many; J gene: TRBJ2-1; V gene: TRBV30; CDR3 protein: CAWSVDRGQNEQFF
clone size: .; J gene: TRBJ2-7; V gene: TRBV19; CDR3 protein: CASSHGPTCEQYF
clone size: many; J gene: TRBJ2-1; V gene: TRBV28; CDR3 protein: CASRVPYNEQFF
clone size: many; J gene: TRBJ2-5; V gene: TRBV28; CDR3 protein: CASSDGTGDRKTQYF
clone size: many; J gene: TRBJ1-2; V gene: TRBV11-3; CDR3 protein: CASSLGGEAGYTF
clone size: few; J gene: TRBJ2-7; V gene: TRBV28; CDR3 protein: CASSFPTTHVLSYEQYF
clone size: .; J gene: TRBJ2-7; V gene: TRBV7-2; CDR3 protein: CASSLRASHEQYF
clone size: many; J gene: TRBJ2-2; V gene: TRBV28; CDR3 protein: CASSFRLMGLAGVTGELFF
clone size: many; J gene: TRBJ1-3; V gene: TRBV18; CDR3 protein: CASSTLLARSGNTIYF
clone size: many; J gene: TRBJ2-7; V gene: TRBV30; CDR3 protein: CAWSGQLTYVEQYF
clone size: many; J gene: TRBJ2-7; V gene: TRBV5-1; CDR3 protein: CASSLGTSGIQYF
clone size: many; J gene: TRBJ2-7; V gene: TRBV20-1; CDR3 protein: CSATRLAGGLSEQYF
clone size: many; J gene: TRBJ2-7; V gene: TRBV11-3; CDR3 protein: CASSYRTSGSYEQYF
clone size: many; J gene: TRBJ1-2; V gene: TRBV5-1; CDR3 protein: CASSPTGGRSYGYTF
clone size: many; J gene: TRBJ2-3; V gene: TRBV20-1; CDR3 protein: CSASPGLAGGGARDTQYF
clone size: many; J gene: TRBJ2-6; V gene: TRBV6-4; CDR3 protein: CASSDTSGANVLTF
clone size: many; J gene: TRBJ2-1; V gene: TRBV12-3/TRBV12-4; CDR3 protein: CASSGINEQFF
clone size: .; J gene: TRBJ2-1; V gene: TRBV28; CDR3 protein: CASSIAGGPPNEQFF
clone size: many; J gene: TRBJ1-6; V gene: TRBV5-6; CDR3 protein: CASSSDWNNNSPLHF
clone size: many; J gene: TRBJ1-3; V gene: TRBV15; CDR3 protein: CATTASGQGAGNTIYF
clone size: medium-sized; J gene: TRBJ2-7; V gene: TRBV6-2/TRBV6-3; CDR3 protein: CASSYSLAGGTPLEQYF
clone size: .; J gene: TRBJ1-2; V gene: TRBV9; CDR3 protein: CASSKGHVLSGYTF
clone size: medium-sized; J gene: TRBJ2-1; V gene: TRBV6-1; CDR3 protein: CASSQSRPQGEQFF
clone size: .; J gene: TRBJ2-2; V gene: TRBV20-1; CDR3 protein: CSGGRTGYSGDTGELFF
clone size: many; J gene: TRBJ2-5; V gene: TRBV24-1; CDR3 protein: CATSDPTPKRHTNPQETQYF
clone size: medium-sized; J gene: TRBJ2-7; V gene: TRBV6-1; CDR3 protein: CASKAKLEVSSYEQYF
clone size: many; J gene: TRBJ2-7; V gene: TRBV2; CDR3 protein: CASRALGVTYEQYF
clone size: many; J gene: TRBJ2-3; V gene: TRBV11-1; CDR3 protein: CASSSRQGLTDTQYF
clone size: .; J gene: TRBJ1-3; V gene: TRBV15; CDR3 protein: CATSRFMTGNFGNTIYF
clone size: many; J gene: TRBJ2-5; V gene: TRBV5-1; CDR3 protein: CASSLDPGETQYF
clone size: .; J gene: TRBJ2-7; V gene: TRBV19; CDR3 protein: CASSINYLYVQYF
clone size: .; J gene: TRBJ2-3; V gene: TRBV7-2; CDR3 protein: CASSPLGREPNF
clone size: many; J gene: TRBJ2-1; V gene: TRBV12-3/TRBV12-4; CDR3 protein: CASSYVSSYNEQFF